This TCR beta chain is drawn from a study of T-cell memory formation after mild COVID-19. This clonotype was observed a few times. The germline V gene has CDR1 SGHRS and CDR2 YFSETQ. The V and J ends lost 3 bases and 6 bases, in that order; junction bases with no gene match: 11. The CDR3 totals 15 residues. Libraries for TCRalpha and TCRbeta carried sample barcodes and unique molecular identifiers via 5'RACE. Via MiXCR, TCRdb re-called the 5' RACE reads, giving one row per CDR3 protein. Altogether 70,000 to 100,000 distinct CDR3 sequences are present, about 16% being singletons, with the ten largest covering 39%.

The specimen sequenced was PBMCs or a T cell subset sorted from them (not recorded which). The chain combines TRBV5-1 with TRBJ2-7, with 8 bases lining up with TRBD1. The sequence was obtained from a man between 18 and 29 years old who had mild COVID-19 (a few samples of this study predate the infection). Cell type and time point are not known. CDR3 sequence (DNA): TGCGCCAGCAGCTCATCAGGGGGCGCCGGGGGCGAGCAGTACTTC. Translated: CASSSSGGAGGEQYF. Drawing the rest from reference TRBV5-1 and TRBJ2-7, the complete variable domain is KAGVTQTPRYLIKTRGQQVTLSCSPISGHRSVSWYQQTPGQGLQFLFEYFSETQRNKGNFPGRFSGRQFSNSRSEMNVSTLELGDSALYLCASSSSGGAGGEQYFGPGTRLTVT.